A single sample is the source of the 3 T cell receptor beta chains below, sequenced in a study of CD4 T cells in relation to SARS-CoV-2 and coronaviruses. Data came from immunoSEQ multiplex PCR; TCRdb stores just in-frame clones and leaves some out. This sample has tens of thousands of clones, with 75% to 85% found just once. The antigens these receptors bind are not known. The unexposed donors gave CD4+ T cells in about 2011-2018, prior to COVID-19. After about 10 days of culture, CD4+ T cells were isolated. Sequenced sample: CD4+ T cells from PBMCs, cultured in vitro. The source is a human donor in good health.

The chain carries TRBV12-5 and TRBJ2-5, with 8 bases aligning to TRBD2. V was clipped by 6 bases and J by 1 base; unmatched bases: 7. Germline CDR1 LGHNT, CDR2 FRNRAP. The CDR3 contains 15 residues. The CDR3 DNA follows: TGTGCTAGTGGCCCCCTGGGACTAGGCCAAGAGACCCAGTACTTC. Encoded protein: CASGPLGLGQETQYF.

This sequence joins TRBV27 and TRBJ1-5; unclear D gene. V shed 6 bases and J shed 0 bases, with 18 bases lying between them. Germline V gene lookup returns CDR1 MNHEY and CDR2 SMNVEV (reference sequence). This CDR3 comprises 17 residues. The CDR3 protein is CASRSVPELYSNQPQHF. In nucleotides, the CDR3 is TGTGCCAGCAGATCCGTACCCGAATTGTATAGCAATCAGCCCCAGCATTTT.

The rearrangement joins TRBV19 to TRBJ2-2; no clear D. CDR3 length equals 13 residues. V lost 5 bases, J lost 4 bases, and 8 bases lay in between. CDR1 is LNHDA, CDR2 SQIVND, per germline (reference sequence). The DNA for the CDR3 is TGTGCCAGTAGTCCGTCGTTCACCGGGGAGCTGTTTTTT. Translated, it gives CASSPSFTGELFF.